The 14 T cell receptor beta chains reported below all come from one sample, sequenced in a study of T cell clonality in common variable immunodeficiency. Study-level findings and limits: Fewer deletions and N-nucleotide insertions were reportedly seen in common variable immunodeficiency TCR beta sequences.

Sequenced by immunoSEQ multiplex PCR; TCRdb stores in-frame clones only, minus some. The sample has about 26,000 clones, none seen only once. No antigen has been identified for these receptors. The sample was peripheral blood mononuclear cells. Source of these receptors: a human donor with common variable immunodeficiency.

A few counts support this clone. The CDR3 is cut off 3 residues early in the read; its end comes from the germline J gene. The chain has TRBV6-1 and TRBJ2-5; 9 positions match TRBD2. CDR1 and CDR2 (germline): MNHNS, SASEGT. This CDR3 region has 15 residues. After removal of 1 base from V and 2 bases from J, the junction contained 2 bases not matched to a gene. CDR3 bases read: TGTGCCAGCAGTGAAGGAACTAGCGGGCAAGAGACC. This codes for CASSEGTSGQET. The complete CDR3 reads CASSEGTSGQETQYF.

This clone has a handful of counts. The read ends 3 residues shy of where the CDR3 ends; the end is completed using the germline J gene. The rearrangement joins TRBV2 to TRBJ2-5, with 8 bases aligning to TRBD2. The CDR3 consists of 16 residues. Germline trimming cut 10 bases from V and 4 bases from J; bases unmatched to any gene: 17. Per the germline V gene, CDR1 is SNHLY and CDR2 is FYNNEI. The covered CDR3 bases are TGTGCCACCCAGAAGGGAAGCGGGAGATTGGGAGAGACC. Its protein product is CATQKGSGRLGET. The full CDR3 reads CATQKGSGRLGETQYF.

Worth noting for this clone: Read data end 3 residues before the CDR3 end; the end is taken from the germline J gene. V gene TRBV6-1 combines with J gene TRBJ1-1; possibly TRBD1 for D (6 bases). This CDR3 has 14 amino acids. The V end lost 3 bases, the J end lost 7 bases, and 15 bases lay between the germline ends. Germline lookup yields CDR1 MNHNS and CDR2 SASEGT. The CDR3 loop reads CASSDRGSSNEAFF. The part of the CDR3 DNA that was read is TGTGCCAGCAGTGACAGGGGCTCGAGTAATGAA.

The table lists this clone with many counts. With the read ending 3 residues before the CDR3 end, the germline J gene is used to fill in that end. The chain combines TRBV5-1 with TRBJ1-2, with D possibly TRBD1 on 6 matching bases. CDR1 and CDR2 from the germline V gene are SGHRS and YFSETQ. Between the trimmed V and J ends, which lost 0 bases and 3 bases, there was a span of 12 bases. The CDR3 totals 15 residues. The CDR3 DNA, read in part, is TGCGCCAGCAGCTTGGAATCGACAGGCTACTATGGC. Amino acid sequence: CASSLESTGYYG. The entire CDR3 sequence reads CASSLESTGYYGYTF.

This clone has a count of ten or more. The read terminates 3 residues ahead of where the CDR3 ends, so the germline J gene completes it. The chain joins TRBV19 to TRBJ1-1, with D uncertain. In germline, CDR1 is LNHDA, CDR2 SQIVND (reference sequence). V gave up 7 bases and J gave up 1 base, with 13 bases separating them. The CDR3 contains 14 residues. The part of the CDR3 DNA that was read is TGTGCCAGTACCTCTTTTCGGGGGAACACTGAA. This sequence encodes CASTSFRGNTE. The entire CDR3 protein reads CASTSFRGNTEAFF.

Many counts were recorded for this clone. The sequenced fragment ends 3 residues before the CDR3 boundary, so the rest is inferred from the germline J gene. This sequence joins TRBV20-1 and TRBJ2-3, with D unresolved. The V end lost 8 bases, the J end lost 0 bases, and 12 bases lay between the germline ends. CDR1 and CDR2 (germline): DFQATT, SNEGSKA (reference sequence). This CDR3 spans 13 amino acids. CDR3 DNA (partial): TGCAGTCCTGTCGAGCCTAGCACAGATACG. Residues: CSPVEPSTDT. In full, the CDR3 is CSPVEPSTDTQYF.

This clone has a count of ten or more. The read ends 3 residues early relative to the CDR3; the germline J gene fills the gap. The chain employs TRBV6-1 and TRBJ1-1; a possible D gene is TRBD1 (6 bases). CDR3 length: 11 residues. The germline gives CDR1 MNHNS, CDR2 SASEGT. The CDR3 bases that were read are TGTGCCAGCAGTCAAGACAGGCTA. It is translated as CASSQDRL. The entire CDR3 protein reads CASSQDRLAFF.

This clone occurred many times. The CDR3 end falls 3 residues outside the read, so it is completed with the germline J gene. V gene TRBV7-8 combines with J gene TRBJ1-5; D is undetermined. This CDR3 comprises 13 residues. V was shortened by 5 bases and J by 5 bases, with 10 bases between the two germline ends. Germline V gene sequence: CDR1 SGHVS, CDR2 FQNEAQ. Incomplete CDR3 DNA: TGTGCCAGCAGCCCAAAGGCAGATCAGCCC. As protein: CASSPKADQP. The complete CDR3 sequence is CASSPKADQPQHF.

This clone was observed at least ten times. Read sequence stops 3 residues before the CDR3 end, and the germline J gene provides the missing end. The V call is TRBV20-1, the J call TRBJ2-2; 9 bases are shared with TRBD2. The junction had 8 bases not matched to a gene; V was cut back by 5 bases and J by 7 bases. The CDR3 runs 14 residues. Germline CDR1 DFQATT, CDR2 SNEGSKA (reference sequence). CDR3: CSAPKAGGSGELFF. Partial CDR3 DNA: TGCAGTGCTCCCAAAGCGGGGGGTAGCGGGGAG.

At least ten counts were recorded for this clone. The CDR3 end is not reached by the read, which stops 3 residues before it; the germline J gene fills it in. The V and J genes are TRBV7-9 and TRBJ2-1; D is possibly TRBD1 (5 bases). The CDR3 length is 13 residues. Per the germline V gene, CDR1 is SEHNR and CDR2 is FQNEAQ (reference sequence). V gave up 4 bases and J gave up 9 bases, with 13 bases separating them. CDR3 DNA, as far as it was read: TGTGCCAGCAGCTCCAGGGTGCCTCGTGAG. Protein product: CASSSRVPRE. The whole CDR3 region reads CASSSRVPREQFF.

At least ten counts were recorded for this clone. The read ends 3 residues shy of where the CDR3 ends; the end is completed using the germline J gene. V gene TRBV6-2 or TRBV6-3 combines with J gene TRBJ2-3, with a weak D call TRBD1 (6 bases). With 2 bases removed from V and 2 bases from J, the gap between germline ends came to 11 bases. CDR3 length: 15 amino acids. From germline, CDR1 is MNHEY and CDR2 SVGEGT. The CDR3 region is CASSYGQLYTDTQYF. CDR3 bases read: TGTGCCAGCAGTTACGGACAGTTATACACAGATACG.

Comment on this clone: The read halts 3 residues ahead of the CDR3 end, with the missing end drawn from the germline J gene. The V call is TRBV6-2 or TRBV6-3, the J call TRBJ2-7, with D maybe TRBD1 (5 bases). This CDR3 is 15 amino acids long. Trimming pared 7 bases from V and 6 bases from J, leaving 22 bases between. From germline, CDR1 is MNHEY and CDR2 SVGEGT. CDR3 sequence: CASTLGMARQGEQYF. Incomplete CDR3 DNA: TGTGCCAGCACCCTCGGTATGGCTAGGCAGGGCGAG.

This clone was seen a handful of times. With the read ending 3 residues before the CDR3 end, the germline J gene is used to fill in that end. This chain uses TRBV19 with TRBJ1-5; TRBD1 agrees at 8 bases. The length of the CDR3 is 15 residues. Germline V gene data show CDR1 as LNHDA and CDR2 as SQIVND (reference sequence). CDR3: CASSTDRVNDAPQHF. CDR3 bases read: TGTGCCAGTAGTACGGACAGGGTAAATGACGCACCC.

This clone was recorded a few times. Read data end 3 residues before the CDR3 end; the end is taken from the germline J gene. The chain employs TRBV18 and TRBJ1-4; 7 nucleotides line up with TRBD1. Looked up from germline, CDR1 is KGHSH and CDR2 is LQKENI. The CDR3 contains 15 residues. J was trimmed by 5 bases and V by 1 base; bases with no gene match: 4. The CDR3 DNA, read in part, is TGTGCCAGCTCACCACGACAGGGCTTCAATGAAAAA. Protein sequence: CASSPRQGFNEK. The entire CDR3 is CASSPRQGFNEKLFF.